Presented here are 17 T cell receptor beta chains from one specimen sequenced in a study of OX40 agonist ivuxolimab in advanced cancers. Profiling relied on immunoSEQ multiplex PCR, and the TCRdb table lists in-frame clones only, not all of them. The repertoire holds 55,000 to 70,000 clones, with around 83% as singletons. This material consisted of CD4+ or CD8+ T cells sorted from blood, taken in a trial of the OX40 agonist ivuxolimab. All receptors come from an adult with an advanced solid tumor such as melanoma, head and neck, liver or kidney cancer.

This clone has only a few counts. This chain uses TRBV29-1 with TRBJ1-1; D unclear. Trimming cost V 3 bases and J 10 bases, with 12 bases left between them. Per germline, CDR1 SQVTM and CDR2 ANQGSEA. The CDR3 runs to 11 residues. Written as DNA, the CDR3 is TGCAGCGTTGAGGATGGGTGGGGAGCTTTCTTT. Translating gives CSVEDGWGAFF. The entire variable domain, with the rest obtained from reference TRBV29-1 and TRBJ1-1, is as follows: SAVISQKPSRDICQRGTSLTIQCQVDSQVTMMFWYRQQPGQSLTLIATANQGSEATYESGFVIDKFPISRPNLTFSTLTVSNMSPEDSSIYLCSVEDGWGAFFGQGTRLTVV.

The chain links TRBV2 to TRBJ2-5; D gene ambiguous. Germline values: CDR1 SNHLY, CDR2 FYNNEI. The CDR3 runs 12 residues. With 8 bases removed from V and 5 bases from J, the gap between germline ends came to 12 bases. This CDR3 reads CASERAKETQYF. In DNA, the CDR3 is TGTGCCAGCGAAAGAGCGAAGGAGACCCAGTACTTC.

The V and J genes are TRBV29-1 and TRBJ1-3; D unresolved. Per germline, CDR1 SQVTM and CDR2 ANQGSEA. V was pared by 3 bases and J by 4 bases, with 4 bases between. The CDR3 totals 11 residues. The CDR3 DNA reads TGCAGCGTTGAGAGGGGAAACACCATATATTTT. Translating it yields CSVERGNTIYF.

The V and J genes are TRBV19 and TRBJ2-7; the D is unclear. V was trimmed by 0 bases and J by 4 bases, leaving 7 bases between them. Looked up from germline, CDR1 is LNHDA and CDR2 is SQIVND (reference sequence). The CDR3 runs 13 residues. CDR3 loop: CASSIERGYEQYF. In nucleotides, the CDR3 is TGTGCCAGTAGTATAGAGAGAGGTTACGAGCAGTACTTC. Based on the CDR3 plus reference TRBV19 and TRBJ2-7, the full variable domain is DGGITQSPKYLFRKEGQNVTLSCEQNLNHDAMYWYRQDPGQGLRLIYYSQIVNDFQKGDIAEGYSVSREKKESFPLTVTSAQKNPTAFYLCASSIERGYEQYFGPGTRLTVT.

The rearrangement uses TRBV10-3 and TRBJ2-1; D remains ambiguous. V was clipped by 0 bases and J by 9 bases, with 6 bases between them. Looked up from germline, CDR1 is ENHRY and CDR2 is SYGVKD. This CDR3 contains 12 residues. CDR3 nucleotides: TGTGCCATCAGTGAGTCATTCCGTGAGCAGTTCTTC. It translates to CAISESFREQFF.

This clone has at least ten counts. Here the CDR3 reads CASSLSTASNEKLFF. The CDR3 nucleotides read TGTGCCAGCAGCTTATCTACGGCATCTAATGAAAAACTGTTTTTT. V is TRBV7-7 and J is TRBJ1-4; D call uncertain. The CDR3 covers 15 residues. V was cut by 2 bases and J by 3 bases, with 10 bases left in between. CDR1 and CDR2 (germline): SSHAT, FNYEAQ (reference sequence).

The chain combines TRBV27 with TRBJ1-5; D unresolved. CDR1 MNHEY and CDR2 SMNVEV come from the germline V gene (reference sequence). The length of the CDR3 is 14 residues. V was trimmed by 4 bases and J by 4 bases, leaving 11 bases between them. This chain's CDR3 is CASSYGVGNQPQHF. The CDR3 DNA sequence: TGTGCCAGCAGTTACGGGGTGGGGAATCAGCCCCAGCATTTT.

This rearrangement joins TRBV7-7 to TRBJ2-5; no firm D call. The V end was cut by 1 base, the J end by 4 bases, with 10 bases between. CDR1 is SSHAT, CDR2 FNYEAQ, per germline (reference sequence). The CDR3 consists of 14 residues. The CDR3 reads CASSLGDSGETQYF. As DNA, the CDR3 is TGTGCCAGCAGCTTAGGAGATAGTGGAGAGACCCAGTACTTC.

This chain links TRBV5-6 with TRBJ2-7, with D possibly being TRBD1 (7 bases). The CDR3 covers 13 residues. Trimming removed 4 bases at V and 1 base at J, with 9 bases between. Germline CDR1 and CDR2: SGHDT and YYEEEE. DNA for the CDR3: TGTGCCAGCAGCGCGGGACAGTCCTACGAGCAGTACTTC. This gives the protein CASSAGQSYEQYF.

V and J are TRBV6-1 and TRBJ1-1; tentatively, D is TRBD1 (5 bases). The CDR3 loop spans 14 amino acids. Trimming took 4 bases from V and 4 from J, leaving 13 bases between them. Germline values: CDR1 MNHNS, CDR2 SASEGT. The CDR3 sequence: CASSVGGVGTEAFF. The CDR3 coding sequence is TGTGCCAGCAGTGTAGGAGGGGTGGGCACTGAAGCTTTCTTT.

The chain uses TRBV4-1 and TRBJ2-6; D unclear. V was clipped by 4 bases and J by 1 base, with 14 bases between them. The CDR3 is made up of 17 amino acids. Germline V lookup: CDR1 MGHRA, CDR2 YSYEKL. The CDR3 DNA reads TGCGCCAGCAGCCCGTCTGAACAACCTTCTGGGGCCAACGTCCTGACTTTC. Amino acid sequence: CASSPSEQPSGANVLTF.

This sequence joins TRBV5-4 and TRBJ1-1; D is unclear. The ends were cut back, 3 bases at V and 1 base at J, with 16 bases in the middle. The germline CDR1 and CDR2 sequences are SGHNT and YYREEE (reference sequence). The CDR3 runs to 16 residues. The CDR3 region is CASSSSWSSANTEAFF. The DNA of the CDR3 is TGTGCCAGCAGCTCATCGTGGTCCTCGGCGAACACTGAAGCTTTCTTT.

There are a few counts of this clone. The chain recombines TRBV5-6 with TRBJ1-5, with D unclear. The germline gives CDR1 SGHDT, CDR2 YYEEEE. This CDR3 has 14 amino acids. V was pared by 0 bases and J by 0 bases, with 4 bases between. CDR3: CASSLGVSNQPQHF. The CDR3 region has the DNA TGTGCCAGCAGCTTGGGGGTTAGCAATCAGCCCCAGCATTTT.

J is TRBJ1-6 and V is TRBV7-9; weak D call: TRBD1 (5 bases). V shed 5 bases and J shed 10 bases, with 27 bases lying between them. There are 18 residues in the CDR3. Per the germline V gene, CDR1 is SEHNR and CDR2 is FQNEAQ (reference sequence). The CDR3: CASSHMWAGKEGGSPLHF. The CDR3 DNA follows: TGTGCCAGCAGCCATATGTGGGCAGGGAAGGAGGGAGGATCACCCCTCCACTTT.

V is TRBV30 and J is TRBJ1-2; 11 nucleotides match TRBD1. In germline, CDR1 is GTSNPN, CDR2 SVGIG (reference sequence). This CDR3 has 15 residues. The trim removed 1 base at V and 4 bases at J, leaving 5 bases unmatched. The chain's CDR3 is CAWSDPGQGGYGYTF. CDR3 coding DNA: TGTGCCTGGAGTGACCCGGGACAGGGGGGCTATGGCTACACCTTC.

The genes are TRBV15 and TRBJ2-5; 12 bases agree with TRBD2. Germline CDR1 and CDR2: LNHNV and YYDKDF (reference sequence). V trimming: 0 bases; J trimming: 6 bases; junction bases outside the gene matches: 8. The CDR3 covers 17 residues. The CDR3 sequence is CATSRDPTSGGLKTQYF. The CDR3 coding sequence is TGTGCCACCAGCAGAGATCCTACTAGCGGGGGGTTAAAGACCCAGTACTTC.

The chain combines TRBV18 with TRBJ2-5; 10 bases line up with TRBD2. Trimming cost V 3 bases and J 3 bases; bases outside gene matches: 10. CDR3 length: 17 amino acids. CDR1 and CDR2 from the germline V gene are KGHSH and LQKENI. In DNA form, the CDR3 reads TGTGCCAGCTCACCCGCGGGAACTAGCGGGGCGAAAGAGACCCAGTACTTC. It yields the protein CASSPAGTSGAKETQYF.